This T cell receptor beta chain originates from a study of beta chain features in type 1 diabetes. Study at large: The study examined about 100 million sorted cells across all samples.

This CDR3 contains 14 residues. Germline CDR1 and CDR2: SGHRS and YFSETQ. With 4 bases clipped from V and 0 bases from J, the junction kept 2 bases outside the gene matches. General observations from the study: Cells with high TCR expression could be over-represented by cDNA sequencing. More deletions and fewer insertions at VDJ junctions were seen in type 1 diabetes patients.

Sorted populations all exceeded 95% purity. As for this clone: The antigen is undetermined.

Expressed TCRB transcripts got sequenced, as all isolated RNA was reverse transcribed. Assay used: immunoSEQ multiplex PCR; TCRdb lists only in-frame clones, some missing. The repertoire holds 150,000 or so clones, with approximately 8.4% as singletons. This chain joins TRBV5-1 and TRBJ2-3; TRBD1 agrees at 7 bases. This sequence originates from a woman younger than 35 in good health. Sequenced material: central memory CD4+ T cells from blood. This CDR3 is CASSLGQSTDTQYF. The CDR3 region has the DNA TGCGCCAGCAGCCTGGGACAGAGCACAGATACGCAGTATTTT.